This paragraph reports one T cell receptor (beta chain). This sample was included in a study of blood T cell repertoires in COVID-19. The method was immunoSEQ multiplex PCR; TCRdb's version includes in-frame clones alone and lacks a portion of them. Here the sample spans approximately 200,000 clones, about nine tenths being singletons. The specimen sequenced was PBMCs or T cells enriched from blood (not recorded which). This clonotype originated in a woman aged 25 to 39 who had recovered from COVID-19.

Written as DNA, the CDR3 is TGTGCCAGCACCCACGACTTTTACCCCACAGATACGCAGTATTTT. Its protein is CASTHDFYPTDTQYF. The V call is TRBV9, the J call TRBJ2-3; D not resolved. CDR1 and CDR2 (germline): SGDLS, YYNGEE. CDR3 length equals 15 residues. The V end was cut by 6 bases, the J end by 2 bases, with 16 bases between.